The clone carrying this T cell receptor beta chain was detected only a few times. The sample belongs to a study of identical twins. Via MiXCR, TCRdb re-called the 5' RACE reads, giving one row per CDR3 protein. The sample shows 500,000 to 650,000 distinct CDR3 sequences, 20% to 25% of them seen only once. V lost 3 bases and J lost 5, with 16 bases in between. CDR3 length: 14 amino acids. CDR1 is SQVTM, CDR2 ANQGSEA, per germline. The sample also formed part of further work on yellow fever vaccine responses in identical twins.

Material for sequencing was CD4+ T cells sorted from blood. The sequence was collected from a woman aged 18-29 years in good health. This chain connects TRBV29-1 to TRBJ1-2; a possible D gene is TRBD1 (5 bases). Here the CDR3 DNA reads TGCAGCGTTGAGCAGGGAAGGGACCTTTATGGCTACACCTTC. It is translated as CSVEQGRDLYGYTF.